This is a list of T cell receptor beta chains from one sample in a study of response to subunit inactivated influenza vaccine. TCRdb reprocessed the RT-PCR reads via MiXCR and lists one record per CDR3 protein. This table holds approximately 490,000 distinct CDR3 sequences, 6% to 9% found once. The sample consisted of PBMCs from blood, taken around 25 months after vaccination. All receptors derive from a man in his fifties or sixties who received an inactivated influenza vaccine. Both conserved end residues are part of each CDR3. The D gene is left open where the match is weak. Size is stated for part of the rows, as once, few or many counts, or as a class when the clone is expanded.

J gene,D gene,V gene,clone size,CDR3 protein,CDR3 DNA
TRBJ2-3,TRBD2,TRBV10-3,few,CAISESSSGGADTQYF,TGTGCCATCAGTGAGTCGTCTAGCGGGGGGGCAGATACGCAGTATTTT
TRBJ2-5,-,TRBV5-1,many,CASSTGLGNEETQYF,TGCGCCAGCAGCACGGGATTGGGGAACGAAGAGACCCAGTACTTC
TRBJ2-1,TRBD1,TRBV9,-,CASSPPGQGASEQFF,TGTGCCAGCAGCCCCCCGGGACAGGGCGCCAGTGAGCAGTTCTTC
TRBJ2-5,-,TRBV18,-,CASSPQRGETQYF,TGTGCCAGCTCACCACAAAGGGGAGAGACCCAGTACTTC
TRBJ2-1,TRBD1,TRBV5-1,many,CASSLTGQVHNEQFF,TGCGCCAGCAGCTTGACGGGACAGGTACACAATGAGCAGTTCTTC
TRBJ2-1,-,TRBV12-3/TRBV12-4,-,CASSAVLHEQFF,TGTGCCAGCAGTGCGGTATTACATGAGCAGTTCTTC
TRBJ2-1,-,TRBV18,many,CASSPEVRQLGDEQFF,TGTGCCAGCTCACCCGAGGTGCGCCAGCTTGGGGATGAGCAGTTCTTC
TRBJ2-5,TRBD1,TRBV20-1,few,CSARSDRGSETQYF,TGCAGTGCTAGATCGGACAGGGGGTCGGAGACCCAGTACTTC
TRBJ1-6,-,TRBV5-1,few,CASGSDYNSPLHF,TGCGCCAGCGGTTCAGATTATAATTCACCCCTCCACTTT
TRBJ2-2,-,TRBV9,-,CASSGGSGGHSNTGELFF,TGTGCCAGCAGCGGGGGGTCCGGGGGACACTCGAACACCGGGGAGCTGTTTTTT
TRBJ2-7,-,TRBV6-2/TRBV6-3,many,CASSYSLRGGSDEQYF,TGTGCCAGCAGTTACTCGTTGAGGGGAGGTAGCGACGAGCAGTACTTC
TRBJ2-1,-,TRBV12-3/TRBV12-4,many,CASGQSSYNEQFF,TGTGCCAGTGGACAGAGCTCCTACAATGAGCAGTTCTTC
TRBJ2-7,-,TRBV3-1,few,CASSQGWGEQYF,TGTGCCAGCAGCCAAGGGTGGGGGGAGCAGTACTTC
TRBJ1-5,TRBD1,TRBV4-2,few,CASSHDRGDQPQHF,TGTGCCAGCAGCCATGACAGGGGGGATCAGCCCCAGCATTTT
TRBJ1-3,-,TRBV10-3,few,CAISERGPAGNTIYF,TGTGCCATCAGTGAAAGGGGACCGGCTGGAAACACCATATATTTT
TRBJ1-1,-,TRBV7-8,many,CASSLGGLNTEAFF,TGTGCCAGCAGCTTGGGCGGTTTGAACACTGAAGCTTTCTTT
TRBJ2-5,-,TRBV29-1,many,CSVGRRVEETQYF,TGCAGCGTTGGGAGACGGGTGGAGGAGACCCAGTACTTC
TRBJ2-2,TRBD2,TRBV20-1,few,CSATDRGLAGAGELFF,TGCAGTGCTACCGACCGAGGACTAGCGGGAGCCGGGGAGCTGTTTTTT
TRBJ2-3,TRBD1,TRBV4-3,many,CASSQLGNRGADTQYF,TGCGCCAGCAGCCAACTTGGCAACAGGGGCGCAGATACGCAGTATTTT
TRBJ2-7,-,TRBV12-3/TRBV12-4,many,CASRPRGGFDEQYF,TGTGCCAGCAGACCAAGGGGCGGATTCGACGAGCAGTACTTC
TRBJ2-4,-,TRBV5-1,many,CASSLSQGDGIQYF,TGCGCCAGCAGCTTGAGTCAGGGCGACGGCATTCAGTACTTC
TRBJ1-6,-,TRBV5-1,many,CASSLEGYNSPLHF,TGCGCCAGCAGCTTGGAAGGGTATAATTCACCCCTCCACTTT